This TCR beta chain was recovered during a study of cytomegalovirus exposure and HLA in healthy donors. This clone was picked up a small number of times. The antigen is undetermined. The study, taken as a whole, reports: When analyzed later, a missense DCLRE1C variant was found to be linked to TCR beta V- and J-gene trimming. Later, TCR association rates were found to vary by HLA locus, highest for DRB1 and lowest for HLA-C. TCR beta sequences numbering around 15,000 were associated with HLA alleles at 0.05 false discovery rate in a later analysis.

Germline loops: CDR1 MNHNS, CDR2 SASEGT. The trim removed 2 bases at V and 6 bases at J, leaving 6 bases unmatched. The CDR3 loop spans 15 amino acids. Vbeta (60) and Jbeta (13) primers were used in the PCR. Only in-frame clones appear in the TCRdb table, and some are missing; sequencing was by immunoSEQ multiplex PCR. In the table there are roughly 130,000 clones, roughly four fifths of which are singletons. The sequence came from a male donor in good health and CMV-seropositive. Specimen: PBMCs. The chain couples TRBV6-1 to TRBJ1-5; 8 nucleotides match TRBD1. As DNA, the CDR3 is TGTGCCAGCAGTGAATCGCACAGGGGGGGTCAGCCCCAGCATTTT. It specifies CASSESHRGGQPQHF.